These 2 T cell receptor beta chains share one sample of origin, sequenced in a study of shared clonotypes between healthy human individuals. Profiling relied on immunoSEQ multiplex PCR, and the TCRdb table lists in-frame clones only, not all of them. The top ten clones hold about 1.7% of a sample with around 1,900,000 clones, around 93% of them seen once. The naive CD8 fraction comprised CD45RO-negative cells positively selected for CCR7 and excluded terminally differentiated effector memory CD45RA+ cells. Sequenced material: naive CD8+ T cells from PBMCs. These receptors came from a man aged 18 to 30 in good health. Some clones in this sample may be carry-over from other donors' samples.

The rearrangement uses TRBV6-1 and TRBJ1-5, with D perhaps matching TRBD1 (6 bases). V gave up 10 bases and J gave up 2 bases, with 12 bases separating them. This CDR3 is 13 amino acids long. Germline CDR1 reads MNHNS; CDR2 reads SASEGT. The CDR3 is CATLEGGNQPQHF. The CDR3 DNA reads TGTGCCACCCTTGAGGGGGGCAATCAGCCCCAGCATTTT.

As to this clone: Compared with germline, one end of the junction differs, possibly owing to a read error. The chain combines TRBV13 with TRBJ2-3; tentatively, D is TRBD2 (6 bases). The germline V gene has CDR1 PRHDT and CDR2 FYEKMQ (reference sequence). The CDR3 runs 13 residues. Written as DNA, the CDR3 is TGTGCCAGCAGTTCGGACTACACAGATGCGCAGTATTTT. Protein product: CASSSDYTDAQYF.